The rows below give T cell receptor beta chains drawn from one sample of a study of cytotoxic CD8 clonotypes in ibrutinib-treated CLL. Generated by immunoSEQ multiplex PCR, the TCRdb table keeps only in-frame clones and is missing some. The sample lists approximately 24,000 clones, around two thirds occurring once. Sequences were derived from PBMCs, sampled at disease progression, from a patient treated with ibrutinib. Receptors were obtained from a human donor with chronic lymphocytic leukemia. CDR3s include the opening cysteine and the closing phenylalanine or tryptophan. D genes are given only for firm matches. Clone size appears in some rows only: once, few, many, or a class for an expanded clone.

CDR3aa,CDR3nt,d_gene,v_gene,abundance,j_gene
CASSPRGSSGNTIYF,TGTGCCAGCAGCCCAAGGGGGAGCTCTGGAAACACCATATATTTT,-,TRBV7-6,few,TRBJ1-3
CASSLVSGQGPDTQYF,TGTGCCAGCAGCTTAGTATCGGGACAGGGACCAGATACGCAGTATTTT,TRBD1,TRBV7-9,-,TRBJ2-3
CASSDRDPKGATEAFF,TGTGCCAGCAGCGACCGGGACCCCAAAGGGGCAACTGAAGCTTTCTTT,-,TRBV7-8,-,TRBJ1-1
CATSTRATGGGEKLFF,TGTGCCACCAGCACCCGAGCCACAGGAGGCGGTGAAAAACTGTTTTTT,-,TRBV15,-,TRBJ1-4
CASSPRNEQFF,TGTGCCAGCAGCCCGAGGAATGAGCAGTTCTTC,-,TRBV7-2,-,TRBJ2-1
CAWSRGNTQYF,TGTGCCTGGAGTCGTGGAAATACGCAGTATTTT,-,TRBV30,-,TRBJ2-3
CASNAARGQSGEQYF,TGTGCCAGCAACGCCGCAAGGGGGCAATCGGGAGAGCAGTACTTC,TRBD1,TRBV28,-,TRBJ2-7
CASSYTEATDTQYF,TGTGCCAGCAGCTATACGGAGGCCACAGATACGCAGTATTTT,-,TRBV7-6,-,TRBJ2-3
CASSVVSGAGGEQYF,TGTGCCAGCAGTGTTGTCAGCGGGGCCGGAGGAGAGCAGTACTTC,TRBD2,TRBV2,few,TRBJ2-7
CASSQALTGGTNYQPQHF,TGCGCCAGCAGCCAAGCCCTAACGGGGGGGACGAATTATCAGCCCCAGCATTTT,-,TRBV4-1,-,TRBJ1-5
CASSLEDTQYF,TGTGCCAGCAGCTTGGAAGATACGCAGTATTTT,-,TRBV5-6,-,TRBJ2-3
CASSLGRGLGTGELFF,TGTGCCAGCAGCTTGGGACGGGGGCTTGGCACCGGGGAGCTGTTTTTT,-,TRBV11-2,few,TRBJ2-2
CASSLHSNQPQHF,TGCGCCAGCAGCTTACATAGCAATCAGCCCCAGCATTTT,-,TRBV5-1,-,TRBJ1-5
CASSQVGVGETQYF,TGCGCCAGCAGCCAAGTCGGGGTCGGGGAGACCCAGTACTTC,-,TRBV4-1,-,TRBJ2-5
CASTPWGRGDTEAFF,TGTGCCAGTACTCCCTGGGGGAGGGGGGACACTGAAGCTTTCTTT,-,TRBV19,-,TRBJ1-1
CASSHGDLYGYTF,TGTGCCAGCAGTCATGGGGATCTCTATGGCTACACCTTC,-,TRBV5-6,-,TRBJ1-2
CASSKETGATEAFF,TGTGCCAGCAGCAAAGAGACAGGGGCAACTGAAGCTTTCTTT,TRBD1,TRBV7-8,few,TRBJ1-1
CASSADYSQADTQYF,TGTGCCAGCAGCGCCGACTACTCCCAGGCCGATACGCAGTATTTT,-,TRBV9,-,TRBJ2-3
CASSDLRVSGNTIYF,TGTGCCAGCAGTGATCTCCGCGTCTCTGGAAACACCATATATTTT,-,TRBV25-1,few,TRBJ1-3
CASSLGQRGQTQYF,TGTGCCAGCAGCTTAGGCCAACGGGGGCAGACCCAGTACTTC,-,TRBV13,few,TRBJ2-5
CASSLSTDDNSPLHF,TGTGCCAGCAGCCTCAGTACAGATGATAATTCACCCCTCCACTTT,-,TRBV7-6,-,TRBJ1-6
CAISESHYVGGYSNQPQHF,TGTGCCATCAGTGAGTCCCACTACGTGGGGGGTTATAGCAATCAGCCCCAGCATTTT,-,TRBV10-3,-,TRBJ1-5
CASRLRGGSYNEQFF,TGTGCCAGCAGGCTAAGGGGGGGGAGTTACAATGAGCAGTTCTTC,-,TRBV6-5,-,TRBJ2-1
CASKDRDYGYTF,TGTGCCAGCAAGGACAGGGATTATGGCTACACCTTC,TRBD1,TRBV4-2,-,TRBJ1-2
CASSLVGKETQYF,TGCGCCAGCAGCTTGGTCGGAAAAGAGACCCAGTACTTC,-,TRBV5-1,-,TRBJ2-5
CASSLGTGLEQYF,TGTGCCAGCAGCTTAGGGACAGGGCTCGAGCAGTACTTC,TRBD1,TRBV11-2,-,TRBJ2-7
CASSPYTGGGGEKLFF,TGTGCCAGCAGTCCTTACACAGGGGGCGGGGGTGAAAAACTGTTTTTT,TRBD1,TRBV27,-,TRBJ1-4
CASSSRDLRTDTQYF,TGTGCCAGTAGTTCCCGGGACCTTCGCACAGATACGCAGTATTTT,-,TRBV19,-,TRBJ2-3
CALGQNTEAFF,TGTGCCCTCGGGCAGAACACTGAAGCTTTCTTT,-,TRBV7-9,-,TRBJ1-1
CASSAPHQSTDTQYF,TGTGCCAGCAGTGCCCCTCACCAGAGCACAGATACGCAGTATTTT,-,TRBV27,-,TRBJ2-3
CASSRFGGGALETQYF,TGTGCCAGCAGTCGGTTCGGCGGGGGGGCCCTGGAGACCCAGTACTTC,TRBD2,TRBV27,-,TRBJ2-5
CATSRDGTSLETQYF,TGTGCCACCAGCAGAGATGGGACTAGCTTAGAGACCCAGTACTTC,TRBD2,TRBV15,-,TRBJ2-5
CASSEGTGKLAFF,TGTGCCAGCAGTGAGGGGACAGGGAAATTAGCTTTCTTT,TRBD1,TRBV2,-,TRBJ1-1
CASRWTVNTEAFF,TGTGCCAGCCGATGGACGGTGAACACTGAAGCTTTCTTT,-,TRBV6-5,-,TRBJ1-1
CASSGQRNYGYTF,TGTGCCAGCAGTGGACAGCGAAACTATGGCTACACCTTC,-,TRBV2,few,TRBJ1-2
CASSVEGGYAEQYF,TGTGCCAGCAGCGTAGAAGGGGGGTACGCCGAGCAGTACTTC,-,TRBV9,-,TRBJ2-7
CASSLGAGGPKETQYF,TGTGCCAGCAGCTTAGGAGCGGGGGGGCCAAAAGAGACCCAGTACTTC,TRBD2,TRBV7-3,once,TRBJ2-5
CSVGQGSYEQYF,TGCAGCGTGGGACAGGGGTCCTACGAGCAGTACTTC,TRBD1,TRBV29-1,-,TRBJ2-7
CASSQERSSYNSPLHF,TGTGCCAGCAGCCAAGAACGGAGCTCCTATAATTCACCCCTCCACTTT,-,TRBV4-2,-,TRBJ1-6
CASSYSSLAGDTQYF,TGTGCCAGCAGTTACTCGAGTCTGGCGGGAGATACGCAGTATTTT,-,TRBV6-5,-,TRBJ2-3
CASSRSGTGDYEQYF,TGTGCCAGTAGTAGAAGCGGGACAGGTGACTACGAGCAGTACTTC,-,TRBV19,-,TRBJ2-7
CASSVTSDEQFF,TGTGCCAGCAGCGTAACTAGCGATGAGCAGTTCTTC,TRBD2,TRBV9,-,TRBJ2-1
CASSKPKGTEAFF,TGTGCCAGTAGTAAACCAAAAGGAACTGAAGCTTTCTTT,-,TRBV19,few,TRBJ1-1
CASSFSNEQFF,TGTGCCAGCAGCTTTTCCAATGAGCAGTTCTTC,-,TRBV9,-,TRBJ2-1
CASRFLQVSGGYTF,TGTGCCAGCAGATTTTTACAGGTGTCAGGCGGCTACACCTTC,-,TRBV7-2,few,TRBJ1-2
CASSQGRGNWEITEAFF,TGCGCCAGCAGCCAAGGCAGGGGAAATTGGGAGATCACTGAAGCTTTCTTT,-,TRBV4-3,few,TRBJ1-1